This entry describes one T cell receptor beta chain. This sample is part of a study of blood T cell repertoires in COVID-19. The overall study: Sites in the United States, Italy and Spain provided acute and convalescent COVID-19 samples.

Patients of the Seattle cohort, enrolled during active infection, were followed longitudinally. Per the original data handling: Amplification from reference gene primers served as the basis for estimated nucleated cell counts. The data were produced by immunoSEQ multiplex PCR, yet TCRdb's version contains in-frame clones alone and is incomplete. That table supplies the V and J calls and clone size; D and trimming were determined from the DNA. The sample has 440,000 or so clones, 70% to 90% seen once. This CDR3 spans 15 amino acids. V shed 3 bases, J shed 5 bases, and the junction held 9 bases outside the gene matches. Per the germline V gene, CDR1 is SGHRS and CDR2 is YFSETQ.

The chain links TRBV5-1 to TRBJ1-1, with 8 bases identical to TRBD1. Sequencing used peripheral blood. The sequence derives from a woman aged 40 to 49 with COVID-19, enrolled during active disease. The DNA for the CDR3 is TGCGCCAGCAGCTCGCTCTTCGACAGGGGAACTGAAGCTTTCTTT. Protein sequence: CASSSLFDRGTEAFF.